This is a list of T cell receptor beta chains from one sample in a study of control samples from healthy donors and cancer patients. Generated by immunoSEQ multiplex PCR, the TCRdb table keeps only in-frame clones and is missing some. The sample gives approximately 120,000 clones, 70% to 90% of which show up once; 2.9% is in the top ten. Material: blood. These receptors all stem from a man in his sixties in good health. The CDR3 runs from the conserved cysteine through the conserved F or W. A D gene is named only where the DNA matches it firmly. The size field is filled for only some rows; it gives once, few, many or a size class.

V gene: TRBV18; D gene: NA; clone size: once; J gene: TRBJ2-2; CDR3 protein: CASSPVTGELFF; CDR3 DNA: TGTGCCAGCTCACCGGTCACCGGGGAGCTGTTTTTT
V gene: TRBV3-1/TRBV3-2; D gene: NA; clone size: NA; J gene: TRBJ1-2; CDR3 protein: CASSQNQNLGGYGYTF; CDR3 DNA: TGTGCCAGCAGCCAAAATCAGAATCTGGGAGGCTATGGCTACACCTTC
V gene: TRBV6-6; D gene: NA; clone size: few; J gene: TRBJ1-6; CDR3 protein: CASSYGAGDYNSPLHF; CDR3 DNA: TGTGCCAGCAGTTACGGGGCAGGGGACTATAATTCACCCCTCCACTTT
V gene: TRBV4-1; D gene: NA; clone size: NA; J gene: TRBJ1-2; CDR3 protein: CASRGAPNYGYTF; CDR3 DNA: TGCGCCAGCAGGGGGGCGCCTAACTATGGCTACACCTTC
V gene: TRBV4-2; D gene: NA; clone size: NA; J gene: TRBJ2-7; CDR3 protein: CASSQEFFVGTPYEQYF; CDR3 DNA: TGTGCCAGCAGCCAAGAGTTTTTCGTGGGGACTCCCTACGAGCAGTACTTC
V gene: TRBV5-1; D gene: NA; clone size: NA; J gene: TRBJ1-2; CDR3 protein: CASSSGAGLGGYTF; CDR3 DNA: TGCGCCAGCAGCTCCGGGGCAGGGCTCGGTGGCTACACCTTC
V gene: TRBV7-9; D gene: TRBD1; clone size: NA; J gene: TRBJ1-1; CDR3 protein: CASRNIQGATTEAFF; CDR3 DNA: TGTGCCAGCAGGAACATTCAGGGGGCGACCACTGAAGCTTTCTTT
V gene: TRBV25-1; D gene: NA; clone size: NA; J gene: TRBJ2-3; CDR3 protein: CASIAARDTQYF; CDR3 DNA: TGTGCCAGCATCGCGGCACGGGATACGCAGTATTTT
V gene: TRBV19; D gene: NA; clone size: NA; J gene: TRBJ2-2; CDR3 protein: CASLPGRRNTGELFF; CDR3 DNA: TGTGCCAGCTTACCGGGCCGGCGAAACACCGGGGAGCTGTTTTTT
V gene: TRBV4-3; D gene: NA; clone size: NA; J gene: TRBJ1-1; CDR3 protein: CASSQDLRASTEAFF; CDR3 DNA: TGCGCCAGCAGCCAAGACCTCAGGGCAAGCACTGAAGCTTTCTTT
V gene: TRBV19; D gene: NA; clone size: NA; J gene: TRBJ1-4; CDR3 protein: CATKSFNEKLFF; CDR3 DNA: TGTGCCACAAAATCTTTTAATGAAAAACTGTTTTTT
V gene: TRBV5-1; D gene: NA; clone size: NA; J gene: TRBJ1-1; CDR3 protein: CASSYQTTNTEAFF; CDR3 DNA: TGCGCCAGCAGCTATCAGACCACGAACACTGAAGCTTTCTTT
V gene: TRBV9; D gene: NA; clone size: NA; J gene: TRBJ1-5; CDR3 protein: CASSGGLTNQPQHF; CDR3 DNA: TGTGCCAGCAGCGGGGGCCTGACCAATCAGCCCCAGCATTTT
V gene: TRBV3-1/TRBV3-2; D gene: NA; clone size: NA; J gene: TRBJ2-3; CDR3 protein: CASSPLGSADTQYF; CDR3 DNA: TGTGCCAGCAGCCCCTTGGGTTCGGCAGATACGCAGTATTTT
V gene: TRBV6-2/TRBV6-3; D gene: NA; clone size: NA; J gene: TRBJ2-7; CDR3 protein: CASSSPTYEQYF; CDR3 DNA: TGTGCCAGCAGCTCGCCGACCTACGAGCAGTACTTC
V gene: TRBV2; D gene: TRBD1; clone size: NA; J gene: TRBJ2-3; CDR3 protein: CASSETGQEIYTQYF; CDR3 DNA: TGTGCCAGCAGTGAAACCGGACAGGAAATTTATACGCAGTATTTT
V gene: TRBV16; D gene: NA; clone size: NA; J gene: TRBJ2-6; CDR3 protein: CASSQYNTPGANVLTF; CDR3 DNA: TGTGCCAGCAGCCAATACAACACCCCTGGGGCCAACGTCCTGACTTTC
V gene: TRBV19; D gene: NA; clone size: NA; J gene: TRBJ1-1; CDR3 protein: CASSTSRGWSMNTEAFF; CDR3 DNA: TGTGCCAGTAGTACCTCAAGAGGGTGGTCGATGAACACTGAAGCTTTCTTT
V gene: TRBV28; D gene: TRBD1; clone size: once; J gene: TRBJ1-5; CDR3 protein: CASHSLDRGDNQPQHF; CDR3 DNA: TGTGCCAGCCATTCTCTGGACAGGGGAGACAATCAGCCCCAGCATTTT
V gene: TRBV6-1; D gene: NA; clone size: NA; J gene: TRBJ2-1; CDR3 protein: CASSEGGDPSNEQFF; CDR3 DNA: TGTGCCAGCAGTGAAGGTGGCGACCCCTCCAATGAGCAGTTCTTC
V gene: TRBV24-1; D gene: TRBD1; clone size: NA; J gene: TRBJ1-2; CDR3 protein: CATRPLSRGPTNYGYTF; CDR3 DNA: TGTGCCACCAGACCTCTATCCAGGGGGCCAACTAACTATGGCTACACCTTC
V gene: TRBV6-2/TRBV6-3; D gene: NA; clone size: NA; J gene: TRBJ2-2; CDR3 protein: CASSYPSPELFF; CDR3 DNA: TGTGCCAGCAGTTACCCCTCCCCGGAGCTGTTTTTT
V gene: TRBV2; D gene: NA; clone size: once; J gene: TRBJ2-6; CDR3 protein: CASTPHGSPRSGANVLTF; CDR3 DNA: TGTGCCAGCACCCCCCACGGTTCTCCCCGCTCTGGGGCCAACGTCCTGACTTTC
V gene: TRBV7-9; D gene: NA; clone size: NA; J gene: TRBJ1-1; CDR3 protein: CASSPSGGLYAEAFF; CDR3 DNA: TGTGCCAGCAGCCCGAGTGGGGGGCTTTACGCTGAAGCTTTCTTT
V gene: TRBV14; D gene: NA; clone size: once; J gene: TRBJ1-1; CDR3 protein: CASSFGKNTEAFF; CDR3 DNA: TGTGCCAGCAGCTTCGGGAAGAACACTGAAGCTTTCTTT
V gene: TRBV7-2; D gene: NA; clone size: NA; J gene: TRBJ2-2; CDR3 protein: CASSPQGGLAGELFF; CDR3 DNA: TGTGCCAGCAGCCCCCAAGGGGGGCTCGCCGGGGAGCTGTTTTTT
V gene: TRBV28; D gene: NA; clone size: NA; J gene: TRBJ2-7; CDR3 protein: CASGRLGAYEQYF; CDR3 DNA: TGTGCCAGCGGGCGTCTAGGGGCCTACGAGCAGTACTTC
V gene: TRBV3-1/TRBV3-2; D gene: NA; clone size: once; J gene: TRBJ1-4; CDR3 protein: CASSQGGPSNEKLFF; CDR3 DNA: TGTGCCAGCAGCCAAGGTGGCCCGAGTAATGAAAAACTGTTTTTT
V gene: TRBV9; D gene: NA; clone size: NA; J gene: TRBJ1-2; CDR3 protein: CASSVASSMEPYGYTF; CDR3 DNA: TGTGCCAGCAGCGTAGCCAGCAGCATGGAACCCTATGGCTACACCTTC
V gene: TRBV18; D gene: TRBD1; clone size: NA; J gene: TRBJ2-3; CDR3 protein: CASSPTRSGQNTDTQYF; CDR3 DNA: TGTGCCAGCTCACCTACCCGGTCGGGACAGAACACAGATACGCAGTATTTT
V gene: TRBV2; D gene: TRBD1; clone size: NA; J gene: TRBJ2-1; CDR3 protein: CATGQGIGDEQFF; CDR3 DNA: TGTGCCACCGGACAGGGGATTGGGGATGAGCAGTTCTTC
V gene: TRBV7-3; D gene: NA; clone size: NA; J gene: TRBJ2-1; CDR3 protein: CASRPGPTYNEQFF; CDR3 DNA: TGTGCCAGCAGGCCGGGCCCTACCTACAATGAGCAGTTCTTC